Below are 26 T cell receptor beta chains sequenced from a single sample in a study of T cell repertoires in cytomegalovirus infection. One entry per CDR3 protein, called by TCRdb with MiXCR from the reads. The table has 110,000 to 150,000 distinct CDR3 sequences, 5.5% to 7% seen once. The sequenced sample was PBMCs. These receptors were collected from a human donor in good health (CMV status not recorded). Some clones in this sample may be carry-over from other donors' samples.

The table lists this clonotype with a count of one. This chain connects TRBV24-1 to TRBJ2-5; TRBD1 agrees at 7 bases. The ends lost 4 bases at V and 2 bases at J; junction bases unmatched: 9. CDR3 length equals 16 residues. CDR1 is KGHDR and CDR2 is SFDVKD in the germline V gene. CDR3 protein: CATSDPRQGPQETQYF. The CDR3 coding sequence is TGTGCCACCAGTGACCCCCGACAGGGCCCTCAAGAGACCCAGTACTTC.

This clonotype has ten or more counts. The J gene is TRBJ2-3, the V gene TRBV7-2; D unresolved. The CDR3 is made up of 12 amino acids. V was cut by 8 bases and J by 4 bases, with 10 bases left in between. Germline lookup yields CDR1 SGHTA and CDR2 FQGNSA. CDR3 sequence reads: CASGTHPDTQYF. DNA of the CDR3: TGTGCCAGCGGAACCCATCCAGATACGCAGTATTTT.

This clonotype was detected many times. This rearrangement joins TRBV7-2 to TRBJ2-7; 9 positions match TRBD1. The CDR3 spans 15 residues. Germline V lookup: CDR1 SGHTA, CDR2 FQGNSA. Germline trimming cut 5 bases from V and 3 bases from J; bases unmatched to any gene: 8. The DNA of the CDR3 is TGTGCCAGCAGCCATACAGGGGGCTGGGTCTACGAGCAGTACTTC. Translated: CASSHTGGWVYEQYF.

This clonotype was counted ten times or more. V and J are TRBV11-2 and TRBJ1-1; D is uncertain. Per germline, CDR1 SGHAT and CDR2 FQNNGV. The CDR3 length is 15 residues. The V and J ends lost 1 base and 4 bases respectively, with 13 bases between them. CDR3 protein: CASSLGIVGSTEAFF. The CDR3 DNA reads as TGTGCCAGCAGCTTAGGGATTGTAGGGTCCACTGAAGCTTTCTTT. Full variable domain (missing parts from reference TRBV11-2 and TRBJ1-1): EAGVAQSPRYKIIEKRQSVAFWCNPISGHATLYWYQQILGQGPKLLIQFQNNGVVDDSQLPKDRFSAERLKGVDSTLKIQPAKLEDSAVYLCASSLGIVGSTEAFFGQGTRLTVV.

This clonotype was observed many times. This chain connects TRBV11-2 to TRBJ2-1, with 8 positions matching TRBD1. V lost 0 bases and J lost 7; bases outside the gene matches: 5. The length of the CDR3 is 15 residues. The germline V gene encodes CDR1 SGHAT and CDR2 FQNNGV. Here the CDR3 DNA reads TGTGCCAGCAGCTTAGAGGGGACAGGTGGAAATGAGCAGTTCTTC. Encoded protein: CASSLEGTGGNEQFF. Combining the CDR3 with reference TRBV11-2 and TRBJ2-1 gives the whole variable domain EAGVAQSPRYKIIEKRQSVAFWCNPISGHATLYWYQQILGQGPKLLIQFQNNGVVDDSQLPKDRFSAERLKGVDSTLKIQPAKLEDSAVYLCASSLEGTGGNEQFFGPGTRLTVL.

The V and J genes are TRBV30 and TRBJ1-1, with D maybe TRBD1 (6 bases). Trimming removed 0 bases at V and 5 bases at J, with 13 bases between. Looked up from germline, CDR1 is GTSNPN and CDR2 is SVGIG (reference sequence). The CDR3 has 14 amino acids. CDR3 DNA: TGTGCCTGGAGTGTAGCGGTGAGGGGGACTGAAGCTTTCTTT. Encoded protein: CAWSVAVRGTEAFF.

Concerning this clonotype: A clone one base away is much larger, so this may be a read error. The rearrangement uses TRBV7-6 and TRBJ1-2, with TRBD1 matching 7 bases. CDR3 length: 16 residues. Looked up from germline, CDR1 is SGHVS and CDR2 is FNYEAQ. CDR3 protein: CASSFTGTASDYDYTF. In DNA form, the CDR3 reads TGTGCCAGCAGCTTTACCGGGACAGCTTCAGACTATGACTACACCTTC.

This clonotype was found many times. In DNA, the CDR3 is TGTGCCAGCAGCCCGCGCTCTCAGGTTACCTACGAGCAGTACTTC. Protein sequence: CASSPRSQVTYEQYF. This chain uses TRBV9 with TRBJ2-7, with D unclear. V was clipped by 4 bases and J by 2 bases, with 16 bases between them. Germline values: CDR1 SGDLS, CDR2 YYNGEE. The CDR3 consists of 15 residues.

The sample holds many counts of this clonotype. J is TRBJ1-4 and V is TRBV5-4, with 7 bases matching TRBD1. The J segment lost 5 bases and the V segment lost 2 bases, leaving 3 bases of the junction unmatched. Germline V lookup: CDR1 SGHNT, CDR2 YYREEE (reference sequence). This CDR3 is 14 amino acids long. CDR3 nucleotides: TGTGCCAGCAGCTTTGGGACAGCGAATGAAAAACTGTTTTTT. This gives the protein CASSFGTANEKLFF.

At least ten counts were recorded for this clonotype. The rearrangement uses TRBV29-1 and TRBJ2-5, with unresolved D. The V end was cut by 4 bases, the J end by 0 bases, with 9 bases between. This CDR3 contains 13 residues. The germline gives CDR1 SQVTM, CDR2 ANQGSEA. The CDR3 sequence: CSVAPKYQETQYF. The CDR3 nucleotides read TGCAGCGTTGCCCCCAAGTACCAAGAGACCCAGTACTTC.

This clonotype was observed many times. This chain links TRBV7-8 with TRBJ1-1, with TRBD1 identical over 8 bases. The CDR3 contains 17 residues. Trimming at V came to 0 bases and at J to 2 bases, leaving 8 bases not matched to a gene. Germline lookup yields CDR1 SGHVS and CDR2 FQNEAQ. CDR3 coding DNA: TGTGCCAGCAGCTTAGCTATGGCAGGGGGCTTTAACACTGAAGCTTTCTTT. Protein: CASSLAMAGGFNTEAFF.

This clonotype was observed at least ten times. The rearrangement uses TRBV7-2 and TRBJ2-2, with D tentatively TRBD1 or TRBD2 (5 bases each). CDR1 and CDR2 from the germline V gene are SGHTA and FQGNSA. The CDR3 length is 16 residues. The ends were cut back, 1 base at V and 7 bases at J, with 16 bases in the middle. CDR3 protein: CASSLEWGIGNGELFF. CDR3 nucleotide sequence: TGTGCCAGCAGCTTAGAATGGGGGATCGGGAACGGGGAGCTGTTTTTT.

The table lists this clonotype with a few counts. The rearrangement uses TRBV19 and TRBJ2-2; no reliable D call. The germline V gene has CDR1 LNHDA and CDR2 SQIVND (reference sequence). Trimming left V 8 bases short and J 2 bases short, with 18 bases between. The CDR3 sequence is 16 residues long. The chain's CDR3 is CASLPVTAVNTGELFF. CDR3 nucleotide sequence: TGTGCCAGTCTCCCGGTAACGGCAGTAAACACCGGGGAGCTGTTTTTT.

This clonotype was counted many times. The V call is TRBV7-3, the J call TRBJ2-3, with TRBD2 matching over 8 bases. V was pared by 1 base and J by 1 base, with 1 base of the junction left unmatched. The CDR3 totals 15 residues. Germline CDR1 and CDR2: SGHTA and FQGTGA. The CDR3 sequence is CASSLNGGGTDTQYF. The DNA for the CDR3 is TGTGCCAGCAGCTTAAACGGGGGGGGCACAGATACGCAGTATTTT.

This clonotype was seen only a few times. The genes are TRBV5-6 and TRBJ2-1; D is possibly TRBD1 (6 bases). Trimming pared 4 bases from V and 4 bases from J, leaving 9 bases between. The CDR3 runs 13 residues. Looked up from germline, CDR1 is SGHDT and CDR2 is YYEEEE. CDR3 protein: CASSRGQYNEQFF. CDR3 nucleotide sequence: TGTGCCAGCAGCCGAGGACAGTACAATGAGCAGTTCTTC.

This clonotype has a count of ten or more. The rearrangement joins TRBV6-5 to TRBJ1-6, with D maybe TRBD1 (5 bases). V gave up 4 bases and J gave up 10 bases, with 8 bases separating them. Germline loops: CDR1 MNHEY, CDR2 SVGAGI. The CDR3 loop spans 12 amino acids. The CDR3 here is CASSLRDSPLHF. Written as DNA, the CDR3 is TGTGCCAGCAGTTTGCGGGACTCACCCCTCCACTTT.

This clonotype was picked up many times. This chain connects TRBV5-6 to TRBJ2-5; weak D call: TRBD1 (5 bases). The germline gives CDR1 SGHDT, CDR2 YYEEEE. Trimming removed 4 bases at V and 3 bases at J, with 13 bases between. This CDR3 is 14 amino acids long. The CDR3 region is CASSPLGQEETQYF. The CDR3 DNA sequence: TGTGCCAGCAGCCCCCTTGGACAAGAAGAGACCCAGTACTTC.

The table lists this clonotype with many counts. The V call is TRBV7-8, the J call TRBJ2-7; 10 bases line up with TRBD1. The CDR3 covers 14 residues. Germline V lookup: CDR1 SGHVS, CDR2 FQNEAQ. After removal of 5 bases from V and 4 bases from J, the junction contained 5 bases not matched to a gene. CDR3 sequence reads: CASSQDRGRYEQYF. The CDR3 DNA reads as TGTGCCAGCAGCCAAGACAGGGGGCGATACGAGCAGTACTTC.

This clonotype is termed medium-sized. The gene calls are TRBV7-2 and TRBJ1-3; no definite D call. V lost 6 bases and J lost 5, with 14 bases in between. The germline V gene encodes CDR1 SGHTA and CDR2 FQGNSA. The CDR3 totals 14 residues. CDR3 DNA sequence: TGTGCCAGCAGGGAAGGGCCCCAACGAAACACCATATATTTT. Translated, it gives CASREGPQRNTIYF. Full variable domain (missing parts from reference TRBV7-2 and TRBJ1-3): GAGVSQSPSNKVTEKGKDVELRCDPISGHTALYWYRQSLGQGLEFLIYFQGNSAPDKSGLPSDRFSAERTGGSVSTLTIQRTQQEDSAVYLCASREGPQRNTIYFGEGSWLTVV.

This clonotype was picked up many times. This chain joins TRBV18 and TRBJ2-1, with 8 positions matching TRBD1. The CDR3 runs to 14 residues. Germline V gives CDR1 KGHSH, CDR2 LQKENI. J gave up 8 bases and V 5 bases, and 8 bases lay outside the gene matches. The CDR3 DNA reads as TGTGCCAGCTCAGGGGACAGGTCAACTTATGAGCAGTTCTTC. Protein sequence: CASSGDRSTYEQFF.

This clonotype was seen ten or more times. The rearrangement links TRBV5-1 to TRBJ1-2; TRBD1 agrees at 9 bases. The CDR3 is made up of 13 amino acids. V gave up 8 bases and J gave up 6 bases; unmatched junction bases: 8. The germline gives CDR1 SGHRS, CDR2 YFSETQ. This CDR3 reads CASRIQGADGYTF. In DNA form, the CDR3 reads TGCGCCAGTCGAATACAGGGGGCCGATGGCTACACCTTC. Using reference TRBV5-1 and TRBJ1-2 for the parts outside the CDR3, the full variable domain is KAGVTQTPRYLIKTRGQQVTLSCSPISGHRSVSWYQQTPGQGLQFLFEYFSETQRNKGNFPGRFSGRQFSNSRSEMNVSTLELGDSALYLCASRIQGADGYTFGSGTRLTVV.

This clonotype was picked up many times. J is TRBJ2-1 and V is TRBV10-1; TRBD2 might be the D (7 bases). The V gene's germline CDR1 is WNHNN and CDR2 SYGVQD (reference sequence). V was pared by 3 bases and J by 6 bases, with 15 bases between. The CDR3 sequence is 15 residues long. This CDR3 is CASSDSAGAGNEQFF. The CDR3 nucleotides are TGCGCCAGCAGTGATTCCGCGGGGGCAGGCAATGAGCAGTTCTTC.

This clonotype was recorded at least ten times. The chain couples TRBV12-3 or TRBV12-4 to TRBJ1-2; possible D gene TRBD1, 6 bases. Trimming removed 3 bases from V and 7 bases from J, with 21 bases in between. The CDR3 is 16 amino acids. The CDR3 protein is CASSLGVVMNRVGYTF. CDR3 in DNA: TGTGCCAGCAGTTTGGGTGTCGTCATGAACAGGGTTGGCTACACCTTC.

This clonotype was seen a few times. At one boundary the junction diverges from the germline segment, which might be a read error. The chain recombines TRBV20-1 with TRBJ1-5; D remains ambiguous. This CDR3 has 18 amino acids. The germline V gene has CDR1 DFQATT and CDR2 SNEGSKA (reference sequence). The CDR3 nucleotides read TGCAGTGCCAGAGGGCTGGGGATTATAGATTATAGCAATCAGCCCCAGCATTTT. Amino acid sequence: CSARGLGIIDYSNQPQHF.

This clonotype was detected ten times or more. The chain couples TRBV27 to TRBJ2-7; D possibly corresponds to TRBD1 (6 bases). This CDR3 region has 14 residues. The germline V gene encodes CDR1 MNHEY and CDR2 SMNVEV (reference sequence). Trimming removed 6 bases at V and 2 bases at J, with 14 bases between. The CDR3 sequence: CASSLGTLTYEQYF. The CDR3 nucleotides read TGTGCCAGCAGCCTCGGGACACTTACCTACGAGCAGTACTTC.

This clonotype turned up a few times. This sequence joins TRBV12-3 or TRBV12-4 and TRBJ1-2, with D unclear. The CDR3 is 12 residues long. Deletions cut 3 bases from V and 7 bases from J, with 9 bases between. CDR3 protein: CASSLEVSGYTF. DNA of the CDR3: TGTGCCAGCAGTTTGGAGGTTTCTGGCTACACCTTC.